The 12 T cell receptor beta chains given below trace back to one sample, sequenced in a study of cytomegalovirus exposure and HLA in healthy donors (dated by TCRdb to the late 2010s). The library was prepared using the immunoSEQ multiplex PCR assay. A mixture of 60 forward primers for TCR Vbeta segments and 13 reverse primers for TCR Jbeta segments was used in the multiplex PCR. TCRdb re-hosts the immuneACCESS table, in-frame sequences only. Its copies lack some clones; in the studies checked, an unresolved V gene accounts for under half of them, and the cause for the rest is not known. The sample data list nearly 110,000 clones, and less than 85% of these were observed just once. In total, the top ten clones hold approximately 2% of the sample. The sequenced sample was PBMCs. These receptors all stem from a man younger than 35 in good health and CMV-seronegative.

The sample holds a few counts of this clone. The rearrangement joins TRBV2 to TRBJ1-4, with D hard to call. Germline V CDR1 and CDR2: SNHLY, FYNNEI. Trimming pared 6 bases from V and 7 bases from J, leaving 18 bases between. CDR3 length equals 15 residues. In nucleotides, the CDR3 is TGTGCCAGCAGCCAACAACCTGCCGCGGGTGAAAAACTGTTTTTT. As protein: CASSQQPAAGEKLFF.

This clone was counted a few times. V is TRBV2 and J is TRBJ2-1; 8 positions match TRBD2. V lost 4 bases, J lost 15 bases, and 5 bases stayed unmatched. CDR1 is SNHLY and CDR2 is FYNNEI in the germline V gene. This CDR3 has 11 amino acids. The CDR3 region has the DNA TGTGCCAGCAGTGGTGGGACTAGTATGTTCTTC. Translating it yields CASSGGTSMFF. The variable domain in full, completed from reference TRBV2 and TRBJ2-1, reads EPEVTQTPSHQVTQMGQEVILRCVPISNHLYFYWYRQILGQKVEFLVSFYNNEISEKSEIFDDQFSVERPDGSNFTLKIRSTKLEDSAMYFCASSGGTSMFFGPGTRLTVL.

The chain uses TRBV11-3 and TRBJ2-1, with D possibly TRBD2 on 5 matching bases. The CDR3 runs to 15 residues. The V end lost 1 base, the J end lost 8 bases, and 15 bases lay between the germline ends. Looked up from germline, CDR1 is SGHNT and CDR2 is YENEEA. DNA of the CDR3: TGTGCCAGCAGCTTAGGTCTGAGGGAAGCTGATGAGCAGTTCTTC. The encoded protein is CASSLGLREADEQFF.

The genes are TRBV6-5 and TRBJ2-7; 7 bases agree with TRBD2. With V trimmed by 2 bases and J by 1 base, 5 bases remained unmatched. Germline CDR1 reads MNHEY; CDR2 reads SVGAGI. The CDR3 contains 15 residues. The CDR3 DNA reads as TGTGCCAGCAGTTACAGCGGGGATGGGTCCTACGAGCAGTACTTC. Amino acid sequence: CASSYSGDGSYEQYF.

V and J are TRBV6-5 and TRBJ1-6, with 9 bases that match TRBD1. Germline V gives CDR1 MNHEY, CDR2 SVGAGI. The V and J ends lost 6 bases and 10 bases, in that order; junction bases with no gene match: 7. There are 14 residues in the CDR3. The CDR3 reads CASRGTGPESPLHF. The CDR3 region has the DNA TGTGCCAGCAGGGGGACAGGGCCGGAATCACCCCTCCACTTT.

The J gene is TRBJ1-1, the V gene TRBV5-1, with 9 bases lining up with TRBD1. The V gene end was trimmed by 4 bases and the J gene end by 4 bases; junction bases not matched to a gene: 8. Germline V lookup: CDR1 SGHRS, CDR2 YFSETQ. This CDR3 spans 15 amino acids. DNA for the CDR3: TGCGCCAGCAGCGAACCCGGGACAGGGATCACTGAAGCTTTCTTT. It specifies CASSEPGTGITEAFF.

The CDR3 DNA is TGCGCCAGCAGATTTTCGGACAGGGGACGGACTGGGGCCAACGTCCTGACTTTC. Its protein is CASRFSDRGRTGANVLTF. The chain couples TRBV5-1 to TRBJ2-6; the match to TRBD1 covers 9 bases. J lost 2 bases, V lost 5 bases, and 11 bases had no gene match. The CDR3 has 18 amino acids. Germline V gene sequence: CDR1 SGHRS, CDR2 YFSETQ.

The chain combines TRBV9 with TRBJ2-5, with 11 nucleotides matching TRBD2. The CDR3 extends over 14 amino acids. Germline loops: CDR1 SGDLS, CDR2 YYNGEE. V shed 0 bases and J 10 bases; nucleotides not matched to a gene: 5. The CDR3 nucleotides are TGTGCCAGCAGCGTAGGGCTAGCGGGGGGAATCCAGTACTTC. The encoded protein is CASSVGLAGGIQYF.

The genes are TRBV23-1 and TRBJ1-4, with 7 bases matching TRBD1. TRBV23-1 is an ORF; its function is uncertain. This CDR3 is 14 amino acids long. The junction had 8 bases not matched to a gene; V was cut back by 2 bases and J by 11 bases. The DNA of the CDR3 is TGCGCCAGCAGTCAAAGGGACAGCGGACGGAAACTGTTTTTT. It codes for CASSQRDSGRKLFF.

Only a few counts were recorded for this clone. The chain carries TRBV7-3 and TRBJ2-2; D not certain. In germline, CDR1 is SGHTA, CDR2 FQGTGA. V dropped 5 bases and J dropped 7 bases, with 8 bases sitting between them. The CDR3 runs 12 residues. The CDR3 nucleotides read TGTGCCAGCAGCCAGCGTTTCGGGGAGCTGTTTTTT. This encodes CASSQRFGELFF.

This sequence joins TRBV2 and TRBJ1-1, with a tentative D call TRBD1 (6 bases). Per the germline V gene, CDR1 is SNHLY and CDR2 is FYNNEI. With 0 bases removed from V and 10 bases from J, the gap between germline ends came to 12 bases. The CDR3 has 13 residues. This CDR3 is CASSEAQGGGAFF. CDR3 nucleotides: TGTGCCAGCAGTGAAGCGCAGGGAGGGGGAGCTTTCTTT. The whole variable domain, filled in from reference TRBV2 and TRBJ1-1, reads EPEVTQTPSHQVTQMGQEVILRCVPISNHLYFYWYRQILGQKVEFLVSFYNNEISEKSEIFDDQFSVERPDGSNFTLKIRSTKLEDSAMYFCASSEAQGGGAFFGQGTRLTVV.

In nucleotides, the CDR3 is TGTGCCAAAGGGGGATCACCCCTCCACTTT. As protein: CAKGGSPLHF. The rearrangement uses TRBV2 and TRBJ1-6, with D perhaps TRBD1 (6 bases). The CDR3 length is 10 residues. Germline V gives CDR1 SNHLY, CDR2 FYNNEI. With 10 bases removed from V and 10 bases from J, the gap between germline ends came to 8 bases.